The 25 T cell receptor beta chains in this list originate from one sample, sequenced in a study of beta chain features in type 1 diabetes. All of the isolated RNA was reverse transcribed, so expressed TCRB transcripts were sequenced. Only in-frame clones appear in the TCRdb table, and some are missing; sequencing was by immunoSEQ multiplex PCR. Among approximately 200,000 clones listed, about 9.3% were seen once. What was sequenced was naive CD4+ T cells from blood. These receptors all come from a young woman in good health.

This clone has more than one count but fewer than ten. The chain has TRBV7-2 and TRBJ2-5, with D maybe TRBD2 (5 bases). CDR1 is SGHTA and CDR2 is FQGNSA in the germline V gene. The V end lost 4 bases, the J end lost 1 base, and 10 bases lay between the germline ends. The length of the CDR3 is 14 residues. The CDR3: CASSSDWGQETQYF. The CDR3 nucleotides are TGTGCCAGCAGCTCGGACTGGGGCCAAGAGACCCAGTACTTC.

In this sample, this clone turned up a few times. The gene calls are TRBV7-9 and TRBJ1-4; unclear D gene. Looked up from germline, CDR1 is SEHNR and CDR2 is FQNEAQ (reference sequence). V was shortened by 0 bases and J by 8 bases, with 13 bases between the two germline ends. CDR3 length: 15 amino acids. The CDR3 DNA is TGTGCCAGCAGCTTAGCGACACCCCGGAGGGAAAAACTGTTTTTT. Translated, it gives CASSLATPRREKLFF.

This clone appeared a few times. This sequence joins TRBV7-2 and TRBJ2-3, with 11 bases lining up with TRBD2. CDR3 length equals 15 residues. Per the germline V gene, CDR1 is SGHTA and CDR2 is FQGNSA. With V trimmed by 4 bases and J by 9 bases, 9 bases remained unmatched. CDR3 region: CASSYRTSGGDTQYF. CDR3 DNA: TGTGCCAGCAGCTACCGTACTAGCGGGGGTGACACGCAGTATTTT. Variable domain in full (rest from reference TRBV7-2 and TRBJ2-3): GAGVSQSPSNKVTEKGKDVELRCDPISGHTALYWYRQSLGQGLEFLIYFQGNSAPDKSGLPSDRFSAERTGGSVSTLTIQRTQQEDSAVYLCASSYRTSGGDTQYFGPGTRLTVL.

The V and J genes are TRBV5-1 and TRBJ2-1; 12 nucleotides agree with TRBD2. The CDR3 loop spans 18 amino acids. V gave up 2 bases and J gave up 4 bases; unmatched junction bases: 10. The V gene's germline CDR1 is SGHRS and CDR2 YFSETQ. In DNA, the CDR3 is TGCGCCAGCAGCTTCCTAGCGGGGGGGCAGGGAAGATACAATGAGCAGTTCTTC. This encodes CASSFLAGGQGRYNEQFF.

This clone came up many times. V and J are TRBV7-6 and TRBJ2-6, with 9 bases matching TRBD1. The CDR3 has 16 residues. With V trimmed by 5 bases and J by 1 base, 3 bases remained unmatched. Per germline, CDR1 SGHVS and CDR2 FNYEAQ. The CDR3 here is CASSPTGGSGANVLTF. CDR3 bases: TGTGCCAGCAGCCCGACAGGGGGATCTGGGGCCAACGTCCTGACTTTC.

This clone has more than one count but fewer than ten. The rearrangement links TRBV6-5 to TRBJ2-1; TRBD2 is a possible D gene (5 bases). This CDR3 has 13 residues. V lost 5 bases to trimming and J lost 5 bases, with 10 bases between them. Germline V CDR1 and CDR2: MNHEY, SVGAGI. This CDR3 reads CASSPVGDNEQFF. CDR3 nucleotides: TGTGCCAGCAGTCCGGTCGGGGACAATGAGCAGTTCTTC.

The J gene is TRBJ2-7, the V gene TRBV11-2; 8 positions match TRBD1. The J segment lost 5 bases and the V segment lost 8 bases, leaving 11 bases of the junction unmatched. Per the germline V gene, CDR1 is SGHAT and CDR2 is FQNNGV. The CDR3 is made up of 14 amino acids. CDR3 protein: CASGSGTGDDEQYF. For the CDR3, the DNA is TGTGCCAGCGGCTCCGGGACAGGTGACGACGAGCAGTACTTC. The whole variable domain, filled in from reference TRBV11-2 and TRBJ2-7, reads EAGVAQSPRYKIIEKRQSVAFWCNPISGHATLYWYQQILGQGPKLLIQFQNNGVVDDSQLPKDRFSAERLKGVDSTLKIQPAKLEDSAVYLCASGSGTGDDEQYFGPGTRLTVT.

This clone was seen a few times. In DNA, the CDR3 is TGTGCCAGCAGTGCCCAAGGGGGCATCTACGAGCAGTACTTC. Its protein is CASSAQGGIYEQYF. The rearrangement links TRBV6-5 to TRBJ2-7; 7 nucleotides line up with TRBD1. Trimming took 5 bases from V and 3 from J; bases not matched to a gene: 7. The germline V gene has CDR1 MNHEY and CDR2 SVGAGI. This CDR3 has 14 amino acids.

This clone was seen more than once but under ten times. The chain is built from TRBV19 and TRBJ2-3; 10 bases map to TRBD2. J gave up 3 bases and V 3 bases, and 6 bases lay outside the gene matches. CDR1 is LNHDA, CDR2 SQIVND, per germline (reference sequence). CDR3 length: 16 amino acids. CDR3 DNA sequence: TGTGCCAGTAGTATGCCCCTAGCGGGAGTAACAGATACGCAGTATTTT. This translates into CASSMPLAGVTDTQYF.

This clone occurred a few times. V is TRBV11-2 and J is TRBJ2-4; TRBD2 might be the D (5 bases). The ends were cut back, 3 bases at V and 6 bases at J, with 12 bases in the middle. The length of the CDR3 is 14 residues. Looked up from germline, CDR1 is SGHAT and CDR2 is FQNNGV. As DNA, the CDR3 is TGTGCCAGCAGCTTCGGGGTTGCGGGAAACATTCAGTACTTC. Encoded protein: CASSFGVAGNIQYF.

This chain uses TRBV5-1 with TRBJ2-5; 7 bases map to TRBD1. This CDR3 is built from 13 residues. In germline, CDR1 is SGHRS, CDR2 YFSETQ. V dropped 5 bases and J dropped 2; count of bases not matched to a gene: 3. The CDR3: CASRGQSQETQYF. CDR3 bases: TGCGCCAGCAGGGGACAGTCACAAGAGACCCAGTACTTC.

V gene TRBV28 combines with J gene TRBJ2-6; TRBD2 matches at 12 bases. CDR1 is MDHEN, CDR2 SYDVKM, per germline. The junction had 6 bases not matched to a gene; V was cut back by 6 bases and J by 0 bases. CDR3 size: 18 residues. The CDR3 region has the DNA TGTGCCAGCAGCCCAGGACTAGCGGGGATCTCTGGGGCCAACGTCCTGACTTTC. Its translation is CASSPGLAGISGANVLTF. Supplemented by reference TRBV28 and TRBJ2-6, the full variable domain reads DVKVTQSSRYLVKRTGEKVFLECVQDMDHENMFWYRQDPGLGLRLIYFSYDVKMKEKGDIPEGYSVSREKKERFSLILESASTNQTSMYLCASSPGLAGISGANVLTFGAGSRLTVL.

This chain connects TRBV6-6 to TRBJ2-7, with TRBD1 identical over 8 bases. The CDR3 covers 16 residues. V was clipped by 5 bases and J by 5 bases; unmatched bases: 14. From germline, CDR1 is MNHNY and CDR2 SVGAGI (reference sequence). The CDR3 region has the DNA TGTGCCAGCAGTCACAGACAGGGGAAATCTGGGAACGAGCAGTACTTC. Amino acids: CASSHRQGKSGNEQYF.

The chain uses TRBV12-5 and TRBJ1-1; D is unclear. The germline gives CDR1 LGHNT, CDR2 FRNRAP. The CDR3 runs 15 residues. Trimming removed 1 base from V and 0 bases from J, with 9 bases in between. This CDR3 reads CASGLATLLNTEAFF. CDR3 nucleotide sequence: TGTGCTAGTGGTTTGGCGACACTTCTGAACACTGAAGCTTTCTTT. The whole variable domain, filled in from reference TRBV12-5 and TRBJ1-1, reads DARVTQTPRHKVTEMGQEVTMRCQPILGHNTVFWYRQTMMQGLELLAYFRNRAPLDDSGMPKDRFSAEMPDATLATLKIQPSEPRDSAVYFCASGLATLLNTEAFFGQGTRLTVV.

Worth noting for this clone: The junction does not match germline at one end; this may be a read error. The V call is TRBV7-7, the J call TRBJ1-1, with a tentative D call TRBD1 (6 bases). CDR3 size: 16 residues. Per the germline V gene, CDR1 is SSHAT and CDR2 is FNYEAQ (reference sequence). In nucleotides, the CDR3 is TGTGCTAGCAGCCGCTTCGGACAGACTATGAACACTGAAGCTTTCTTT. This sequence encodes CASSRFGQTMNTEAFF.

The gene calls are TRBV6-5 and TRBJ2-7, with 7 nucleotides matching TRBD1. Per germline, CDR1 MNHEY and CDR2 SVGAGI. CDR3 size: 14 residues. Trimming removed 1 base from V and 4 bases from J; junction bases left unmatched: 4. The CDR3 spells CASSYYRGGYEQYF. The CDR3 DNA reads as TGTGCCAGCAGTTACTACAGGGGCGGGTACGAGCAGTACTTC.

This clone has just a few counts. The chain couples TRBV7-9 to TRBJ2-7; 8 bases align to TRBD2. This CDR3 is 17 amino acids long. The trim removed 5 bases at V and 1 base at J, leaving 13 bases unmatched. Germline V gene data show CDR1 as SEHNR and CDR2 as FQNEAQ (reference sequence). CDR3 sequence reads: CASSQGMGGLGSYEQYF. Here the CDR3 DNA reads TGTGCCAGCAGCCAGGGCATGGGGGGACTAGGATCCTACGAGCAGTACTTC.

J is TRBJ1-5 and V is TRBV5-1; 10 bases are a match to TRBD1. Germline CDR1 and CDR2: SGHRS and YFSETQ. V lost 4 bases and J lost 1; bases outside the gene matches: 5. CDR3 length: 16 amino acids. This CDR3 reads CASSAGQGGSNQPQHF. The CDR3 bases are TGCGCCAGCAGCGCAGGACAGGGGGGCAGCAATCAGCCCCAGCATTTT. Combining the CDR3 with reference TRBV5-1 and TRBJ1-5 gives the whole variable domain KAGVTQTPRYLIKTRGQQVTLSCSPISGHRSVSWYQQTPGQGLQFLFEYFSETQRNKGNFPGRFSGRQFSNSRSEMNVSTLELGDSALYLCASSAGQGGSNQPQHFGDGTRLSIL.

The chain carries TRBV7-3 and TRBJ1-1; no clear D gene. CDR3 length: 15 amino acids. V was shortened by 1 base and J by 0 bases, with 9 bases between the two germline ends. The germline gives CDR1 SGHTA, CDR2 FQGTGA. CDR3 loop: CASSLMAGMNTEAFF. DNA of the CDR3: TGTGCCAGCAGCTTAATGGCGGGGATGAACACTGAAGCTTTCTTT. The entire variable domain, with the rest obtained from reference TRBV7-3 and TRBJ1-1, is as follows: GAGVSQTPSNKVTEKGKYVELRCDPISGHTALYWYRQSLGQGPEFLIYFQGTGAADDSGLPNDRFFAVRPEGSVSTLKIQRTERGDSAVYLCASSLMAGMNTEAFFGQGTRLTVV.

This clone was counted between two and nine times. CDR3 DNA sequence: TGTGCCAGCTCACCAGCAGGCTACGAGCAGTACTTC. Its translation is CASSPAGYEQYF. V is TRBV18 and J is TRBJ2-5, with no clear D. With the DNA end fitting TRBJ2-7 better, the J assignment may be wrong. CDR1 is KGHSH, CDR2 LQKENI, per germline. The CDR3 extends over 12 amino acids.

This clone was seen only a few times. The V call is TRBV11-2, the J call TRBJ2-3; 8 positions match TRBD2. CDR1 SGHAT and CDR2 FQNNGV come from the germline V gene. The CDR3 totals 14 residues. The junction had 5 bases not matched to a gene; V was cut back by 4 bases and J by 5 bases. The CDR3 reads CASSSPLAGDTQYF. As DNA, the CDR3 is TGTGCCAGCAGCTCACCTCTAGCGGGAGATACGCAGTATTTT.

The chain recombines TRBV4-2 with TRBJ2-2; 7 nucleotides match TRBD1. This CDR3 has 17 amino acids. The ends lost 2 bases at V and 4 bases at J; junction bases unmatched: 10. Germline-derived CDR1 and CDR2 are LGHNA and YNFKEQ. The DNA of the CDR3 is TGTGCCAGCAGCCAACCTGCCCGACAGGGCGGCACCGGGGAGCTGTTTTTT. This sequence encodes CASSQPARQGGTGELFF.

The V gene is TRBV5-6, the J gene TRBJ2-7; tentatively, D is TRBD1 (6 bases). Germline assignment: CDR1 SGHDT and CDR2 YYEEEE. Trimming shortened V by 4 bases and J by 3 bases, and 17 bases separated the two germline ends. The CDR3 loop spans 15 amino acids. CDR3 nucleotide sequence: TGTGCCAGCAGCCCCGCCGGGACACCCTACTACGAGCAGTACTTC. Translation gives CASSPAGTPYYEQYF. Complete variable domain (other parts from reference TRBV5-6 and TRBJ2-7): DAGVTQSPTHLIKTRGQQVTLRCSPKSGHDTVSWYQQALGQGPQFIFQYYEEEERQRGNFPDRFSGHQFPNYSSELNVNALLLGDSALYLCASSPAGTPYYEQYFGPGTRLTVT.

V usage is TRBV4-1 and J usage is TRBJ1-5; the D gene is possibly TRBD1 (5 bases). The CDR3 is made up of 17 amino acids. The germline CDR1 and CDR2 sequences are MGHRA and YSYEKL. V lost 1 base to trimming and J lost 0 bases, with 13 bases between them. The CDR3 sequence: CASSQAEGTYSNQPQHF. Written as DNA, the CDR3 is TGCGCCAGCAGCCAAGCAGAGGGGACTTATAGCAATCAGCCCCAGCATTTT.

A few counts support this clone. The gene calls are TRBV27 and TRBJ2-1; 9 bases agree with TRBD1. The CDR3 loop spans 15 amino acids. Trimming cost V 8 bases and J 5 bases; bases outside gene matches: 10. Per germline, CDR1 MNHEY and CDR2 SMNVEV (reference sequence). The CDR3 DNA is TGTGCCAGCGTCAAAAGGGGGACAGGGAACAATGAGCAGTTCTTC. It translates to CASVKRGTGNNEQFF.